This T cell receptor (beta chain) appears in the sequencing data of a study of T cells after yellow fever vaccination. Many counts were recorded for this clonotype. The CDR3 loop spans 12 amino acids. V was clipped by 8 bases and J by 0 bases, with 6 bases between them. In germline, CDR1 is MDHEN, CDR2 SYDVKM. TCRdb ran MiXCR on the 5' RACE reads and lists one entry per CDR3 protein. Here the sample spans about 300,000 distinct CDR3 sequences, about 6.6% being singletons. This specimen was PBMCs, taken around 45 days after the first yellow fever vaccination. The sequence came from a man between 18 and 29 years old who received the YFV17D yellow fever vaccine. The V gene is TRBV28, the J gene TRBJ2-3; the D call may be TRBD1 or TRBD2 (5 bases each). The CDR3 protein is CASEGSTDTQYF. Written as DNA, the CDR3 is TGTGCCAGCGAGGGGAGCACAGATACGCAGTATTTT.